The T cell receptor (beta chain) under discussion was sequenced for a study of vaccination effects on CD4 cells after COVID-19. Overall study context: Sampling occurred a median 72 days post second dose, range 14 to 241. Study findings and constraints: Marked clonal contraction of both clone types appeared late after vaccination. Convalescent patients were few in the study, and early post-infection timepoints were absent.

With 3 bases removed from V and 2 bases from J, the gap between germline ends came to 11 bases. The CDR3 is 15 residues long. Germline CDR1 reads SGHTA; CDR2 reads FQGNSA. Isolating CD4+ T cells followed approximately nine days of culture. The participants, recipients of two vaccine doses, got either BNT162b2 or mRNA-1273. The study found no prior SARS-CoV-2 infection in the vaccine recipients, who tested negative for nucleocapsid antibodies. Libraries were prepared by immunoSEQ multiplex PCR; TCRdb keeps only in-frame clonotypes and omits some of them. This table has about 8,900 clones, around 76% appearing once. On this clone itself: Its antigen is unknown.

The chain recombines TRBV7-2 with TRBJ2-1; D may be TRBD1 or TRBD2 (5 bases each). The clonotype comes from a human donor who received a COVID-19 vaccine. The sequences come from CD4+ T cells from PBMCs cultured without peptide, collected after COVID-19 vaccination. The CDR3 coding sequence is TGTGCCAGCAGCTTGGTGGGGACCACCTACAATGAGCAGTTCTTC. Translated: CASSLVGTTYNEQFF.